The 8 T cell receptor beta chains presented below share a single source sample, sequenced in a study of blood T cell repertoires in COVID-19. Method: immunoSEQ multiplex PCR; TCRdb's copy keeps in-frame clones and lacks some. The sample records about 95,000 clones, 70% to 85% being singletons. The specimen sequenced was peripheral blood. The receptors here all came from a human donor in a cohort sampled during active COVID-19.

The rearrangement links TRBV6-4 to TRBJ1-2, with TRBD1 identical over 8 bases. V was pared by 2 bases and J by 4 bases, with 9 bases of the junction left unmatched. The V gene's germline CDR1 is MRHNA and CDR2 SNTAGT. The CDR3 consists of 16 residues. CDR3 sequence reads: CASSDDYRGQVYGYTF. The CDR3 DNA is TGTGCCAGCAGTGACGACTACAGGGGACAGGTCTATGGCTACACCTTC.

This chain links TRBV10-3 with TRBJ2-3; D might be TRBD1 (6 bases). V lost 10 bases and J lost 4, with 12 bases in between. The CDR3 sequence is 12 residues long. Germline CDR1 is ENHRY and CDR2 is SYGVKD. The DNA of the CDR3 is TGTGCCAACTCCAGGGGCGCAGATACGCAGTATTTT. Encoded protein: CANSRGADTQYF.

The V and J genes are TRBV12-3 or TRBV12-4 and TRBJ1-2; TRBD1 is a possible D gene (6 bases). V gave up 3 bases and J gave up 8 bases, with 13 bases separating them. The CDR3 totals 13 residues. Written as DNA, the CDR3 is TGTGCCAGCAGTTTCGCAGGGGCTGGGGGCTACACCTTC. This encodes CASSFAGAGGYTF.

V gene TRBV18 combines with J gene TRBJ1-6, with 8 bases identical to TRBD1. V lost 6 bases to trimming and J lost 1 base; unmatched junction nucleotides: 8. CDR3 length: 17 residues. The V gene's germline CDR1 is KGHSH and CDR2 LQKENI. DNA for the CDR3: TGTGCCAGCTCGCTGGACAGGGTTGGATCCTATAATTCACCCCTCCACTTT. It encodes CASSLDRVGSYNSPLHF.

The rearrangement joins TRBV24-1 to TRBJ2-5; possibly TRBD1 for D (5 bases). Germline CDR1 reads KGHDR; CDR2 reads SFDVKD. The V and J ends lost 4 bases and 1 base respectively, with 18 bases between them. The CDR3 consists of 17 residues. Here the CDR3 reads CATSEPKVAGSQETQYF. In DNA, the CDR3 is TGTGCCACCAGTGAACCGAAAGTCGCAGGGTCCCAAGAGACCCAGTACTTC.

V and J are TRBV28 and TRBJ1-2; 9 nucleotides line up with TRBD1. The V gene end was trimmed by 6 bases and the J gene end by 2 bases; junction bases not matched to a gene: 4. This CDR3 spans 14 amino acids. Per the germline V gene, CDR1 is MDHEN and CDR2 is SYDVKM. CDR3 DNA sequence: TGTGCCAGCAGCCGCGGGACAGGGAACTATGGCTACACCTTC. This codes for CASSRGTGNYGYTF.

This clone was seen a single time. Other DNA sequences in the sample encode the same CDR3. The chain combines TRBV19 with TRBJ2-7; TRBD1 agrees at 8 bases. This CDR3 contains 14 residues. Germline-derived CDR1 and CDR2 are LNHDA and SQIVND (reference sequence). Unmatched junction bases numbered 4, after V lost 4 bases and J lost 2 bases. The CDR3 region is CASSTGQGPYEQYF. The CDR3 nucleotides are TGTGCCAGTAGTACAGGACAGGGTCCCTACGAGCAGTACTTC.

J is TRBJ1-5 and V is TRBV2; a weak D match, TRBD1 (6 bases). The V gene's germline CDR1 is SNHLY and CDR2 FYNNEI. The CDR3 is 16 residues long. Trimming stripped 8 bases from V and 6 bases from J, with 23 bases between. The CDR3 nucleotides read TGTGCCAGCCGAACCGGCGGGGGGGGCTCGGGTCAGCCCCAGCATTTT. It encodes CASRTGGGGSGQPQHF. Supplemented by reference TRBV2 and TRBJ1-5, the full variable domain reads EPEVTQTPSHQVTQMGQEVILRCVPISNHLYFYWYRQILGQKVEFLVSFYNNEISEKSEIFDDQFSVERPDGSNFTLKIRSTKLEDSAMYFCASRTGGGGSGQPQHFGDGTRLSIL.